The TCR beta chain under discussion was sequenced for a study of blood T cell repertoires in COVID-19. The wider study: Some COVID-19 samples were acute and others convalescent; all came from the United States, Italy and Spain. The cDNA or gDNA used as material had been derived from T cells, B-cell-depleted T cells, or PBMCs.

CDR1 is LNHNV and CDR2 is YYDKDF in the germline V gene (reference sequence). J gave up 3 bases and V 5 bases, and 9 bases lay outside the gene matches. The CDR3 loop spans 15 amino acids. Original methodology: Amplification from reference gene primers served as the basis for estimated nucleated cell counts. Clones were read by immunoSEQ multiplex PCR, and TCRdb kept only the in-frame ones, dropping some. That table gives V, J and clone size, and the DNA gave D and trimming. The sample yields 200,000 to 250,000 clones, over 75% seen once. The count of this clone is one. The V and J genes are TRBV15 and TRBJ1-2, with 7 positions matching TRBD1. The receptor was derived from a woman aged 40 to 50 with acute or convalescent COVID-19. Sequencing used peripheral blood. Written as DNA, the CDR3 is TGTGCCACCAGCGGATTCACCGACAGGGACTATGGCTACACCTTC. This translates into CATSGFTDRDYGYTF.